This TCR beta chain was sequenced for a study of blood T cell repertoires in COVID-19 (dated by TCRdb to 2020 to 2021). For the wider study: Collaborator samples came from the United States, Italy and Spain and covered acute and convalescent phases of COVID-19. The material from the prospective study consisted of cDNA or gDNA derived from T cells, B-cell-depleted T cells, or PBMCs. Deeply sampled blood TCRbeta repertoires from subjects exposed to, actively infected with, or recovered from COVID-19 were included in the dataset. The repertoires were released in a freely available public database meant as a resource for research on the immune response to SARS-CoV-2. The samples were drawn from the first 160 participants of the ongoing ImmuneRACE study and from some 1,300 subjects provided by 6 global collaborators. A de-identified subject ID, COVID-19 status, age in years and sex were almost always included in the sample metadata. Where HLA class I and class II types were available, the types were taken from metadata supplied by the sample provider, not from assay-based typing.

The CDR3 runs 14 residues from the cysteine to the phenylalanine. The DNA shown is the 42-base CDR3, in frame from base 1. V and J are truncated by 6 bases and 3 bases respectively, leaving an intervening sequence of 15 bases. CDR1 and CDR2, looked up from the germline V gene, are ENHRY and SYGVKD. TCRbeta CDR3 regions were amplified from genomic DNA using the immunoSEQ Assay, a bias-controlled multiplex PCR. In the paper's pipeline: The number of nucleated cells in each sample was estimated by amplification of reference gene primers within the assay. To quantify the absolute abundance of each unique TCRbeta CDR3 rearrangement, sequence reads were collapsed and filtered. For each sample, productive Simpson clonality was calculated as the square root of Simpson's diversity index across productive rearrangements. The table comes from immuneACCESS by way of TCRdb, which keeps in-frame sequences with V and J called. Part of the clones is missing from these tables; in studies checked, under half for an unresolved V gene and the rest for unknown reasons. V and J calls and clone size are those listed in that table; D and trimming were worked out from the DNA. The sample data list around 140,000 clones, and about 86% of these were observed just once. The ten largest clonotypes hold roughly 8.7% of the sample.

With regard to this clone: Its specific antigen is unknown. Base qualities are missing; no much larger clone stands one base away.

Overall results and qualifications from the work: How much clinical and demographic metadata was included differed by source and by participant, and the metadata was provided uncurated.

Each collaborating institution followed its own protocols to collect whole blood in K2EDTA tubes. For TCRbeta analysis, collaborator samples were shipped as frozen whole blood, as isolated PBMCs, or as DNA extracted from either sample type. Sequenced input: peripheral blood. The TCR originated in a woman aged 60-75 years with acute or convalescent COVID-19. The chain employs TRBV10-3 and TRBJ2-7; possibly the D gene is TRBD2, per 5 matching bases. CDR3 region: CAISPLDGVYEQYF. DNA sequence: TGTGCCATCAGCCCCCTCGACGGGGTCTACGAGCAGTACTTC.